Listed below are T cell receptor beta chains from one sample, sequenced in a study of blood T cell repertoires in COVID-19. Data came from immunoSEQ multiplex PCR; TCRdb stores just in-frame clones and leaves some out. The repertoire holds around 160,000 clones, with around four fifths as singletons. The sequenced sample was peripheral blood. Receptors were obtained from a woman in her forties with active or convalescent COVID-19. CDR3s leave out the opening cysteine and the closing phenylalanine or tryptophan. Each record gives: J gene, V gene, D gene, CDR3 protein. D genes are given only for firm matches.

TRBJ1-2	TRBV27	TRBD1	ASSPRGQTNYGYT
TRBJ1-3	TRBV6-1	TRBD1	ASSVGTGDFSGNTIY
TRBJ1-1	TRBV2	TRBD1	ASRDRVLVNTEAF
TRBJ1-1	TRBV6-8	NA	ASSYGTGTPRTEAF
TRBJ1-3	TRBV21-1	NA	ASSKGKGGQLSGNTIY
TRBJ1-2	TRBV3-1/TRBV3-2	NA	ASSPRGAVGHGYT
TRBJ2-7	TRBV27	TRBD1	ASSPTGSYEQY
TRBJ2-7	TRBV5-4	TRBD2	ASSLGSTSVLAGVSEQY
TRBJ1-5	TRBV5-1	NA	ASSLVAGNQPQH
TRBJ1-1	TRBV19	TRBD1	ASSIEGQGDEAF
TRBJ2-1	TRBV27	NA	ASSLKGDLYNEQF
TRBJ1-6	TRBV5-6	NA	ASSTVTAWGGSPLH
TRBJ2-1	TRBV27	TRBD1	ASSPRTGGNEQF
TRBJ2-7	TRBV29-1	TRBD2	SVAPGGGPGEQY
TRBJ2-1	TRBV5-1	TRBD2	ASSGFSGRVGNEQF
TRBJ2-2	TRBV6-4	NA	ASSDPAESGELF
TRBJ2-7	TRBV4-1	TRBD1	ASSQVSGQGIFEQY
TRBJ1-1	TRBV5-4	TRBD1	ASSPDRGTEAF
TRBJ2-1	TRBV24-1	TRBD2	ATSGEGASYNEQF
TRBJ1-3	TRBV30	TRBD1	AWSVQRDRGSNTIY
TRBJ2-2	TRBV9	NA	ASSVTAGGNTGELF
TRBJ1-2	TRBV6-5	NA	ASTPGGGYGYT
TRBJ2-7	TRBV7-9	NA	ASSHPGDEQY
TRBJ1-6	TRBV6-5	TRBD1	ASSYSDRGGNSPLH
TRBJ1-5	TRBV3-1/TRBV3-2	NA	ASSQVGGSNQPQH
TRBJ1-3	TRBV28	TRBD1	ASSLVYRGRSGNTIY
TRBJ1-4	TRBV24-1	NA	ATSDAGIRKLF
TRBJ1-5	TRBV19	NA	ATRMGNQPQH
TRBJ1-2	TRBV27	TRBD1	ASSLGDRGFGYT
TRBJ1-4	TRBV28	NA	ASSLGRGGEKLF